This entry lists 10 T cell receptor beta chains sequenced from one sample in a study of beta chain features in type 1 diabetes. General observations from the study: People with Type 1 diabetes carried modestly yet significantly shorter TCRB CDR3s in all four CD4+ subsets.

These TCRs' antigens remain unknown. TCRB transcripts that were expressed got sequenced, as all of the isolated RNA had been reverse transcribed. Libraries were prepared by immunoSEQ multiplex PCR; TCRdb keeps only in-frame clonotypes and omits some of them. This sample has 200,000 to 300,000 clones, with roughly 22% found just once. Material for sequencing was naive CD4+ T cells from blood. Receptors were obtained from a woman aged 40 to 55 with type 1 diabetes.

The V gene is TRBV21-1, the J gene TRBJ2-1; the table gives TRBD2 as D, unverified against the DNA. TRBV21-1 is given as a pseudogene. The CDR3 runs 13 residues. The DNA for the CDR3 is TGTGCCAGCACCAATCCCCGAGGGAGTGAGCAGTTCTTC. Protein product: CASTNPRGSEQFF.

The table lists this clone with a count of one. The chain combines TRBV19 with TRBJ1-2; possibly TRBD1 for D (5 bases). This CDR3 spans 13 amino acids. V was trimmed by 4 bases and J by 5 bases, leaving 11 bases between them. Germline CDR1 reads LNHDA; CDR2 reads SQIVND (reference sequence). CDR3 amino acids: CASSTSGTYGYTF. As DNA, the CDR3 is TGTGCCAGTAGTACCTCCGGGACTTATGGCTACACCTTC.

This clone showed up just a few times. The CDR3 DNA follows: TGTGCCAGCAGTTATACAGGGTTCACAGATACGCAGTATTTT. Translation: CASSYTGFTDTQYF. V is TRBV6-5 and J is TRBJ2-3; a possible D gene is TRBD1 (6 bases). The CDR3 runs to 14 residues. V lost 3 bases to trimming and J lost 2 bases, with 9 bases between them. CDR1 MNHEY and CDR2 SVGAGI come from the germline V gene.

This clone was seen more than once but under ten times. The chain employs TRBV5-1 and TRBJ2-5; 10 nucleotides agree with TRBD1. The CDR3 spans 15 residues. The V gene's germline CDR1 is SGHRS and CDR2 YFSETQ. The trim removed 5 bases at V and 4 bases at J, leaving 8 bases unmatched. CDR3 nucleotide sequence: TGCGCCAGCAGTTCCGGGACAGGGGACGCAGAGACCCAGTACTTC. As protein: CASSSGTGDAETQYF.

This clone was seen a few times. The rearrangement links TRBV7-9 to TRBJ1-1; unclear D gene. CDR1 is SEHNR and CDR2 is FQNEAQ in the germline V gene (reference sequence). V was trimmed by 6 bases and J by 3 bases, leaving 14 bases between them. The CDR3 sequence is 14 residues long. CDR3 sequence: CASSLVNGDTEAFF. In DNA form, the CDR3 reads TGTGCCAGCAGTCTAGTCAACGGTGACACTGAAGCTTTCTTT.

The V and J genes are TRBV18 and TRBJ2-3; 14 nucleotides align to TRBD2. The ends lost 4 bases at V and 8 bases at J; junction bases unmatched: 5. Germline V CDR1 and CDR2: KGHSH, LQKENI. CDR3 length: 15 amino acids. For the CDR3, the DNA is TGTGCCAGCTCACACCCGGGACTAGCGGGAGCTACGCAGTATTTT. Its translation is CASSHPGLAGATQYF.

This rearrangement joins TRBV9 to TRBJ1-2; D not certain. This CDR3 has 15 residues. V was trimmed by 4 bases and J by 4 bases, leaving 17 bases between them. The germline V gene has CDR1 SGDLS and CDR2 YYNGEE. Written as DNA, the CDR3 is TGTGCCAGCAGCAACCAAGGCCAGGCGATCTATGGCTACACCTTC. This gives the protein CASSNQGQAIYGYTF.

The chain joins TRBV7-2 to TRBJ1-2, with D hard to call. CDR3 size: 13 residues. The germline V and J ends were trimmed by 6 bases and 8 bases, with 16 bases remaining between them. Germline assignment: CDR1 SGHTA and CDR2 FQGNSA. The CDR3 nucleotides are TGTGCCAGCAGTTTTTCCCCAAGCCCGGGCTACACCTTC. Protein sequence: CASSFSPSPGYTF. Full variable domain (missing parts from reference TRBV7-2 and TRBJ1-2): GAGVSQSPSNKVTEKGKDVELRCDPISGHTALYWYRQSLGQGLEFLIYFQGNSAPDKSGLPSDRFSAERTGGSVSTLTIQRTQQEDSAVYLCASSFSPSPGYTFGSGTRLTVV.

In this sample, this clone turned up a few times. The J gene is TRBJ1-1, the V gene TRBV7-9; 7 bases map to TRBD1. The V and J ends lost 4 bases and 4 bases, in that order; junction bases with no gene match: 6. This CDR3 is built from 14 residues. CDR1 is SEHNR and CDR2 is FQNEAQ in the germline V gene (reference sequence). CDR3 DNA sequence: TGTGCCAGCAGCTCACGAGACAGGGTCACTGAAGCTTTCTTT. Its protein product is CASSSRDRVTEAFF.

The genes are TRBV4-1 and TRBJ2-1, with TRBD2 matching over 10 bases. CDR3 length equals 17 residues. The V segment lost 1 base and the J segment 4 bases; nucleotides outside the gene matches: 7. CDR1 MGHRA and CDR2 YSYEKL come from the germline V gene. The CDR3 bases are TGCGCCAGCAGCCAAGTGGCCAGCGGGGGGGGTTACAATGAGCAGTTCTTC. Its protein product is CASSQVASGGGYNEQFF.